A single sample gave rise to the 18 T cell receptor beta chains below, sequenced in a study of response to subunit inactivated influenza vaccine. One entry per CDR3 protein, called by TCRdb with MiXCR from the RT-PCR reads. In the table there are some 500,000 distinct CDR3 sequences, approximately 17% of which are singletons. Sequences were derived from CD4+ T cells sorted from PBMCs, sampled about 23 months after vaccination. These receptors originate from a man aged 50 to 69 who received an inactivated influenza vaccine.

J is TRBJ2-1 and V is TRBV6-5; D unclear. V shed 0 bases and J shed 2 bases, with 5 bases lying between them. CDR3 length: 14 amino acids. CDR1 is MNHEY, CDR2 SVGAGI, per germline. CDR3 loop: CASSYSLPYNEQFF. CDR3 DNA: TGTGCCAGCAGTTACTCCCTACCCTACAATGAGCAGTTCTTC.

This clonotype was picked up many times. This sequence joins TRBV7-8 and TRBJ2-1; maybe TRBD1 (5 bases). CDR3 size: 17 residues. V lost 1 base and J lost 4, with 17 bases in between. The V gene's germline CDR1 is SGHVS and CDR2 FQNEAQ. The CDR3 is CASSLEGVSTGYNEQFF. CDR3 bases: TGTGCCAGCAGCTTAGAAGGTGTCTCAACAGGATACAATGAGCAGTTCTTC.

This clonotype was counted ten times or more. CDR3 in amino acids: CATSVGNRYTF. The CDR3 nucleotides are TGTGCCACCAGTGTGGGAAATCGCTACACCTTC. The chain links TRBV24-1 to TRBJ1-2; D gene unclear. CDR1 and CDR2 from the germline V gene are KGHDR and SFDVKD. Trimming left V 5 bases short and J 9 bases short, with 9 bases between. This CDR3 has 11 amino acids.

This clonotype was counted ten times or more. The chain is built from TRBV7-2 and TRBJ2-7, with 13 bases fitting TRBD2. Germline V CDR1 and CDR2: SGHTA, FQGNSA. V trimming: 6 bases; J trimming: 11 bases; junction bases outside the gene matches: 13. This CDR3 has 15 amino acids. CDR3 in amino acids: CASRRIGTSGDPKYF. The CDR3 coding sequence is TGTGCCAGCAGGCGAATCGGGACTAGCGGGGATCCCAAGTACTTC. The variable domain in full, with the rest retrieved from reference TRBV7-2 and TRBJ2-7, is GAGVSQSPSNKVTEKGKDVELRCDPISGHTALYWYRQSLGQGLEFLIYFQGNSAPDKSGLPSDRFSAERTGGSVSTLTIQRTQQEDSAVYLCASRRIGTSGDPKYFGPGTRLTVT.

This clonotype was picked up a small number of times. The rearrangement links TRBV6-1 to TRBJ1-1; D gene uncertain. CDR3 length equals 12 residues. V lost 3 bases and J lost 4, with 6 bases in between. In germline, CDR1 is MNHNS, CDR2 SASEGT. As DNA, the CDR3 is TGTGCCAGCAGTGATATCAGCACTGAAGCTTTCTTT. Translation gives CASSDISTEAFF.

Only a few counts were recorded for this clonotype. The chain joins TRBV20-1 to TRBJ2-7, with 12 bases identical to TRBD2. This CDR3 region has 18 residues. CDR1 is DFQATT and CDR2 is SNEGSKA in the germline V gene (reference sequence). The junction had 14 bases not matched to a gene; V was cut back by 2 bases and J by 3 bases. The CDR3 loop reads CSARPGRLAGGLSYEQYF. CDR3 nucleotides: TGCAGTGCTAGACCAGGACGCCTAGCGGGGGGGTTGAGCTACGAGCAGTACTTC.

V usage is TRBV20-1 and J usage is TRBJ2-1; the D gene could be TRBD1 or TRBD2 (6 bases each). V lost 0 bases to trimming and J lost 9 bases, with 15 bases between them. This CDR3 has 14 residues. CDR1 and CDR2 (germline): DFQATT, SNEGSKA (reference sequence). The CDR3 protein is CSARDGGGASEQFF. The CDR3 DNA sequence: TGCAGTGCTAGAGATGGGGGCGGGGCCAGTGAGCAGTTCTTC.

The V gene is TRBV20-1, the J gene TRBJ1-5; D is uncertain. CDR3 length: 15 residues. Germline values: CDR1 DFQATT, CDR2 SNEGSKA (reference sequence). V was pared by 0 bases and J by 0 bases, with 9 bases between. The CDR3 reads CSAREPGYSNQPQHF. As DNA, the CDR3 is TGCAGTGCTAGAGAACCCGGGTATAGCAATCAGCCCCAGCATTTT.

The genes are TRBV29-1 and TRBJ2-3; D is unresolved. V dropped 3 bases and J dropped 2 bases, with 12 bases sitting between them. The germline CDR1 and CDR2 sequences are SQVTM and ANQGSEA. This CDR3 spans 14 amino acids. CDR3 residues: CSVDGLGYTDTQYF. CDR3 nucleotides: TGCAGCGTTGACGGTTTGGGCTACACAGATACGCAGTATTTT.

This clonotype was found a few times. The chain uses TRBV20-1 and TRBJ2-1; TRBD2 aligns across 8 bases. V lost 2 bases to trimming and J lost 0 bases; unmatched junction nucleotides: 3. Germline V gives CDR1 DFQATT, CDR2 SNEGSKA (reference sequence). The CDR3 length is 15 residues. This CDR3 is CSARSGGASYNEQFF. In DNA, the CDR3 is TGCAGTGCTAGATCGGGGGGGGCCTCCTACAATGAGCAGTTCTTC.

This clonotype was seen more than once but under ten times. V usage is TRBV10-3 and J usage is TRBJ2-2; D remains unclear. The V gene's germline CDR1 is ENHRY and CDR2 SYGVKD. This CDR3 region has 16 residues. The V and J ends lost 3 bases and 4 bases respectively, with 15 bases between them. The CDR3 loop reads CAISEFLGRGTGELFF. The CDR3, as DNA: TGTGCCATCAGTGAATTCCTAGGGCGAGGCACCGGGGAGCTGTTTTTT.

This clonotype has more than one count but fewer than ten. The chain couples TRBV9 to TRBJ2-2; no clear D gene. The V gene's germline CDR1 is SGDLS and CDR2 YYNGEE. V was shortened by 0 bases and J by 1 base, with 13 bases between the two germline ends. This CDR3 contains 17 residues. CDR3 bases: TGTGCCAGCAGCGTAGGGGCTGGGGTTCTGAACACCGGGGAGCTGTTTTTT. Protein product: CASSVGAGVLNTGELFF.

This sequence joins TRBV10-3 and TRBJ1-2; TRBD1 is a possible D gene (5 bases). Looked up from germline, CDR1 is ENHRY and CDR2 is SYGVKD. CDR3 length: 13 residues. The V end lost 11 bases, the J end lost 7 bases, and 20 bases lay between the germline ends. The CDR3 DNA follows: TGTGCCGACCGGGACCCTATGGAGAGTGGCTACACCTTC. It encodes CADRDPMESGYTF.

The CDR3 region has the DNA TGCGCCAGCAGCTGGTCAGGGGTCGACACCGGGGAGCTGTTTTTT. The encoded protein is CASSWSGVDTGELFF. This chain links TRBV5-1 with TRBJ2-2, with D maybe TRBD1 (6 bases). Trimming shortened V by 3 bases and J by 3 bases, and 12 bases separated the two germline ends. From germline, CDR1 is SGHRS and CDR2 YFSETQ. CDR3 size: 15 residues.

This chain's CDR3 is CSARGQGITGELFF. As DNA, the CDR3 is TGCAGTGCTCGGGGACAAGGGATCACCGGGGAGCTGTTTTTT. V is TRBV20-1 and J is TRBJ2-2; a possible D gene is TRBD1 (6 bases). Trimming took off 5 bases at V and 4 bases at J, with 14 bases between the two ends. Germline V gene lookup returns CDR1 DFQATT and CDR2 SNEGSKA (reference sequence). The CDR3 loop spans 14 amino acids.

The rearrangement links TRBV3-1 to TRBJ2-7; D gene ambiguous. The CDR3 is made up of 13 amino acids. The V end was cut by 4 bases, the J end by 1 base, with 8 bases between. The germline V gene encodes CDR1 LGHDT and CDR2 YNNKEL (reference sequence). The CDR3 DNA sequence: TGTGCCAGCAGCCGGTTTGGTTCCTACGAGCAGTACTTC. Amino acid sequence: CASSRFGSYEQYF.

The V gene is TRBV29-1, the J gene TRBJ2-3, with TRBD2 matching over 7 bases. In germline, CDR1 is SQVTM, CDR2 ANQGSEA. Germline trimming cut 7 bases from V and 0 bases from J; bases unmatched to any gene: 7. There are 14 residues in the CDR3. CDR3 bases: TGCAGCGGCAGGGAGGGAATCAGCACAGATACGCAGTATTTT. Protein product: CSGREGISTDTQYF.

The chain has TRBV29-1 and TRBJ2-7; the D is unclear. V lost 7 bases to trimming and J lost 7 bases, with 17 bases between them. Germline V CDR1 and CDR2: SQVTM, ANQGSEA. This CDR3 spans 12 amino acids. CDR3 nucleotides: TGCAGCGCCCGGATCAATTACGTAGAGCAGTACTTC. Translation: CSARINYVEQYF.